This TCR beta chain was observed in a study of Ad26.COV2.S vaccination and SARS-CoV-2 variants. Sequenced by immunoSEQ multiplex PCR; TCRdb stores in-frame clones only, minus some. The table has around 300,000 clones, approximately 90% seen once. Documented treatment: roughly 19 received Ad26.COV2.S at low or high dose, single or two shots; a few received placebo; per-sample allocation not given. It was on day 63 after the first vaccine or placebo injection that samples were taken. The sample here was peripheral blood, taken in a trial of Ad26.COV2.S vaccine versus placebo. The TCR was taken from a person between 18 and 60 years old who received the Ad26.COV2.S COVID-19 vaccine or a placebo.

The CDR3 loop reads CASSQVAGMHTF. As DNA, the CDR3 is TGTGCCAGCAGCCAAGTAGCGGGGATGCACACCTTC. The genes are TRBV14 and TRBJ1-2; D remains ambiguous. Germline V lookup: CDR1 SGHDN, CDR2 FVKESK. Trimming shortened V by 1 base and J by 12 bases, and 12 bases separated the two germline ends. There are 12 residues in the CDR3.